This entry lists 20 T cell receptor beta chains sequenced from one sample in a study of cytomegalovirus exposure and HLA in healthy donors. The study ran its PCR with 60 Vbeta and 13 Jbeta primers. Some clones are missing from TCRdb's copy, which holds only in-frame ones; the method was immunoSEQ multiplex PCR. The sample lists tens of thousands of clones, around two thirds occurring once. The sequencing input was PBMCs. The source is a woman between 45 and 60 years old in good health and CMV-seropositive.

The rearrangement joins TRBV6-1 to TRBJ2-7; possibly TRBD1 for D (6 bases). This CDR3 spans 14 amino acids. Trimming stripped 10 bases from V and 1 base from J, with 17 bases between. Germline V CDR1 and CDR2: MNHNS, SASEGT. DNA of the CDR3: TGTGCCACGACTTCCGGGACATCTTCCTACGAGCAGTACTTC. Translated: CATTSGTSSYEQYF.

This clone has only a few counts. The J gene is TRBJ2-7, the V gene TRBV5-4, with TRBD2 as a possible D gene (7 bases). The germline V and J ends were trimmed by 0 bases and 6 bases, with 10 bases remaining between them. The CDR3 sequence is 13 residues long. CDR1 and CDR2 (germline): SGHNT, YYREEE (reference sequence). The CDR3 loop is CASSLGGGGEQYF. The CDR3 DNA reads as TGTGCCAGCAGCTTGGGGGGGGGCGGCGAGCAGTACTTC.

The chain uses TRBV6-5 and TRBJ2-7, with 12 nucleotides matching TRBD1. The germline CDR1 and CDR2 sequences are MNHEY and SVGAGI. The CDR3 is 15 amino acids. V trimming: 6 bases; J trimming: 4 bases; junction bases outside the gene matches: 7. The DNA of the CDR3 is TGTGCCAGCAGCGACGGGGACAGGGGGCGATACGAGCAGTACTTC. It specifies CASSDGDRGRYEQYF.

The chain is built from TRBV19 and TRBJ1-5; D is possibly TRBD1 (5 bases). Germline lookup yields CDR1 LNHDA and CDR2 SQIVND (reference sequence). There are 14 residues in the CDR3. The germline V and J ends were trimmed by 3 bases and 11 bases, with 17 bases remaining between them. CDR3 sequence: CASSIGGFGQSQHF. CDR3 DNA sequence: TGTGCCAGTAGTATCGGGGGGTTCGGGCAGTCCCAGCATTTT.

The chain couples TRBV6-1 to TRBJ2-7; TRBD1 agrees at 7 bases. The V gene end was trimmed by 6 bases and the J gene end by 2 bases; junction bases not matched to a gene: 4. The CDR3 length is 13 residues. CDR1 is MNHNS and CDR2 is SASEGT in the germline V gene. The CDR3 loop is CASSPDRTYEQYV. The CDR3, as DNA: TGTGCCAGCAGCCCGGACAGGACCTACGAGCAGTACGTC.

The table lists this clone with a few counts. The chain combines TRBV7-3 with TRBJ2-2; possibly TRBD2 for D (5 bases). Trimming took 4 bases from V and 3 from J, leaving 12 bases between them. The CDR3 runs to 15 residues. Germline V gene lookup returns CDR1 SGHTA and CDR2 FQGTGA. This CDR3 reads CASSSQSGYTGELFF. The DNA for the CDR3 is TGTGCCAGCAGCTCCCAGAGCGGTTACACCGGGGAGCTGTTTTTT. The full variable domain, rest sourced from reference TRBV7-3 and TRBJ2-2, is GAGVSQTPSNKVTEKGKYVELRCDPISGHTALYWYRQSLGQGPEFLIYFQGTGAADDSGLPNDRFFAVRPEGSVSTLKIQRTERGDSAVYLCASSSQSGYTGELFFGEGSRLTVL.

In its sample, this clone was seen a few times. This chain joins TRBV19 and TRBJ1-1; tentatively, D is TRBD1 (6 bases). The CDR3 totals 10 residues. Between the trimmed V and J ends, which lost 8 bases and 8 bases, there was a span of 9 bases. The germline V gene has CDR1 LNHDA and CDR2 SQIVND (reference sequence). The CDR3 nucleotides are TGTGCCAGTTGCCAGGGGGAAGCTTTCTTT. Translating gives CASCQGEAFF.

The rearrangement uses TRBV10-1 and TRBJ2-1; D perhaps matches TRBD1 (5 bases). From germline, CDR1 is WNHNN and CDR2 SYGVQD (reference sequence). CDR3 length equals 15 residues. Trimming took off 2 bases at V and 5 bases at J, with 13 bases between the two ends. The CDR3 here is CASSETRQLNNEQFF. CDR3 in DNA: TGCGCCAGCAGTGAGACGAGACAGCTAAACAATGAGCAGTTCTTC.

The chain carries TRBV7-2 and TRBJ2-1, with 14 bases aligning to TRBD2. Per germline, CDR1 SGHTA and CDR2 FQGNSA. CDR3 size: 15 residues. J gave up 6 bases and V 5 bases, and 3 bases lay outside the gene matches. The CDR3 DNA follows: TGTGCCAGCAGCGCGGGACTAGCGGGGGTCAATGAGCAGTTCTTC. This translates into CASSAGLAGVNEQFF.

The rearrangement links TRBV2 to TRBJ2-7; TRBD1 might be the D (6 bases). This CDR3 spans 16 amino acids. Between the trimmed V and J ends, which lost 1 base and 0 bases, there was a span of 13 bases. CDR1 is SNHLY, CDR2 FYNNEI, per germline. This chain's CDR3 is CASSEEGVLTSYEQYF. The DNA of the CDR3 is TGTGCCAGCAGTGAAGAGGGGGTGTTGACCTCCTACGAGCAGTACTTC. Complete variable domain (other parts from reference TRBV2 and TRBJ2-7): EPEVTQTPSHQVTQMGQEVILRCVPISNHLYFYWYRQILGQKVEFLVSFYNNEISEKSEIFDDQFSVERPDGSNFTLKIRSTKLEDSAMYFCASSEEGVLTSYEQYFGPGTRLTVT.

The chain uses TRBV11-2 and TRBJ1-1, with D uncertain. The CDR3 loop spans 12 amino acids. Between the trimmed V and J ends, which lost 8 bases and 8 bases, there was a span of 15 bases. Germline V gives CDR1 SGHAT, CDR2 FQNNGV. The CDR3 region has the DNA TGTGCCAGCTTGTCGCGGGTTAGCGAAGCTTTCTTT. Encoded protein: CASLSRVSEAFF.

The chain combines TRBV6-1 with TRBJ1-1; D is unclear. From germline, CDR1 is MNHNS and CDR2 SASEGT. The length of the CDR3 is 13 residues. The V and J ends lost 10 bases and 0 bases respectively, with 12 bases between them. DNA for the CDR3: TGTGCCACCCACCCACAGATGAACACTGAAGCTTTCTTT. Its protein is CATHPQMNTEAFF.

A single count supports this clone. The chain combines TRBV10-3 with TRBJ1-1, with 10 bases fitting TRBD1. CDR1 is ENHRY and CDR2 is SYGVKD in the germline V gene. V was clipped by 0 bases and J by 6 bases; unmatched bases: 4. CDR3 length: 15 residues. The CDR3 region has the DNA TGTGCCATCAGTGAGTCCGGAGGACAGGGGGCTGAAGCTTTCTTT. This sequence encodes CAISESGGQGAEAFF.

This clone was seen many times. V is TRBV19 and J is TRBJ1-1; 7 nucleotides align to TRBD1. With 5 bases clipped from V and 4 bases from J, the junction kept 4 bases outside the gene matches. This CDR3 contains 13 residues. Per the germline V gene, CDR1 is LNHDA and CDR2 is SQIVND (reference sequence). CDR3 residues: CASSLGQFTEAFF. The CDR3 DNA is TGTGCCAGTAGTTTGGGACAGTTCACTGAAGCTTTCTTT.

The chain links TRBV11-2 to TRBJ1-1; D unresolved. In germline, CDR1 is SGHAT, CDR2 FQNNGV. The CDR3 spans 13 residues. The germline V and J ends were trimmed by 2 bases and 2 bases, with 6 bases remaining between them. As DNA, the CDR3 is TGTGCCAGCAGCTTAACTACAAACACTGAAGCTTTCTTT. Translated: CASSLTTNTEAFF.

V usage is TRBV5-1 and J usage is TRBJ2-1, with 8 bases aligning to TRBD2. With 1 base clipped from V and 3 bases from J, the junction kept 3 bases outside the gene matches. This CDR3 is 15 amino acids long. Per the germline V gene, CDR1 is SGHRS and CDR2 is YFSETQ. The CDR3 DNA reads as TGCGCCAGCAGCTTGCGGGCGGGGGGCTACAATGAGCAGTTCTTC. Its translation is CASSLRAGGYNEQFF.

This chain joins TRBV28 and TRBJ2-3; 7 nucleotides match TRBD2. CDR1 is MDHEN, CDR2 SYDVKM, per germline. V shed 6 bases, J shed 0 bases, and the junction held 3 bases outside the gene matches. The CDR3 has 14 amino acids. This CDR3 is CASSPGGSTDTQYF. DNA of the CDR3: TGTGCCAGCAGCCCCGGGGGGAGCACAGATACGCAGTATTTT.

The chain uses TRBV6-5 and TRBJ2-2; the D is unclear. The CDR3 contains 15 residues. V lost 0 bases to trimming and J lost 0 bases, with 5 bases between them. CDR1 MNHEY and CDR2 SVGAGI come from the germline V gene. CDR3 sequence reads: CASSYSGSNTGELFF. In DNA form, the CDR3 reads TGTGCCAGCAGTTACTCGGGCTCGAACACCGGGGAGCTGTTTTTT.

This clone appeared a few times. The chain uses TRBV6-4 and TRBJ2-2; TRBD1 agrees at 8 bases. Germline trimming cut 0 bases from V and 3 bases from J; bases unmatched to any gene: 3. The V gene's germline CDR1 is MRHNA and CDR2 SNTAGT. The CDR3 length is 16 residues. The CDR3 coding sequence is TGTGCCAGCAGTGACTCCATGACAGGGGACACCGGGGAGCTGTTTTTT. Protein sequence: CASSDSMTGDTGELFF.

The chain recombines TRBV27 with TRBJ2-3; TRBD2 might be the D (6 bases). V lost 0 bases to trimming and J lost 1 base, with 17 bases between them. CDR3 length: 18 amino acids. Per germline, CDR1 MNHEY and CDR2 SMNVEV (reference sequence). CDR3 sequence reads: CASSLSRDGGGGTDTQYF. In DNA, the CDR3 is TGTGCCAGCAGTTTATCGAGGGACGGGGGTGGGGGCACAGATACGCAGTATTTT.